This TCR beta chain was profiled in a study of T-cell memory formation after mild COVID-19. TCRdb reanalysed the 5' RACE reads using MiXCR and keeps one entry per CDR3 protein. The sample lists approximately 150,000 distinct CDR3 sequences; more than 14% were seen once. The ends were cut back, 7 bases at V and 0 bases at J, with 9 bases in the middle. The CDR3 consists of 13 residues. Germline V gene lookup returns CDR1 SGHTA and CDR2 FQGNSA. Sequenced: PBMCs or a T cell subset sorted from them (not recorded which). The gene calls are TRBV7-2 and TRBJ1-2; D call uncertain. The receptor's source is an adult woman who had mild COVID-19 (a few samples of this study predate the infection). Cell type and time point are not known. CDR3 nucleotide sequence: TGTGCCAGCACCCGGGGATCTAACTATGGCTACACCTTC. The encoded protein is CASTRGSNYGYTF.